This T cell receptor (beta chain) came from a study of T cell repertoires in cytomegalovirus infection. Study conclusions and caveats: The study found HLA-C-restricted CMV-specific TCR beta clonotypes dominating the ex vivo response.

This clonotype was seen a few times. The antigen is undetermined. The V and J ends lost 3 bases and 1 base respectively, with 6 bases between them. The CDR3 has 14 residues. Germline CDR1 is ENHRY and CDR2 is SYGVKD. One entry per CDR3 protein, called by TCRdb with MiXCR from the reads. The repertoire holds about 530,000 distinct CDR3 sequences, with more than 20% as singletons. The material sequenced was PBMCs. J is TRBJ2-2 and V is TRBV10-3; D not certain. The receptor's source is a human donor in good health (CMV status not recorded). Some clones in this sample may be carry-over from other donors' samples. CDR3 coding DNA: TGTGCCATCAGTGATGCAGAGAACACCGGGGAGCTGTTTTTT. It encodes CAISDAENTGELFF.